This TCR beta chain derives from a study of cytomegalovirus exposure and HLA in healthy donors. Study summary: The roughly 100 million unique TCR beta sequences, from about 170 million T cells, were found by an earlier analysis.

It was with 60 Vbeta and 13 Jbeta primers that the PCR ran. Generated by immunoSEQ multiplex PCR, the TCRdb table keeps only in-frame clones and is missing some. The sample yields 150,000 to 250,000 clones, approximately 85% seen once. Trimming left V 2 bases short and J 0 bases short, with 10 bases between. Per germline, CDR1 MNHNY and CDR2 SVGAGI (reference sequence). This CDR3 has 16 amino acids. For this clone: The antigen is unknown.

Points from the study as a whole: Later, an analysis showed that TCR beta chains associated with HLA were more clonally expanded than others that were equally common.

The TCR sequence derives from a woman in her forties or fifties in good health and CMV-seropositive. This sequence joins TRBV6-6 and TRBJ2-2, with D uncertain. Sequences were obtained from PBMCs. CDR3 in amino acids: CASSYESPANTGELFF. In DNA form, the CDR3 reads TGTGCCAGCAGTTACGAGTCCCCCGCGAACACCGGGGAGCTGTTTTTT.